This T cell receptor beta chain was obtained from a study of human T cells and chemical hapten exposure. Whole-study findings and limits: It was expanded TCRs that formed significantly more large CDR3 similarity clusters than controls did.

Time point of the sample: patch test 1, 2 weeks after DPC sensitization. Regarding treatment: therapeutic diphenylcyclopropenone sensitization with weekly scalp DPC. The authors' processing: Samples had a median of about 95,000 TCRs, ranging roughly 23,224 to 700,000. One entry per CDR3 protein results from TCRdb running MiXCR on the RACE reads. The V and J calls, along with clone size, are taken from TCRdb and not from the paper's own processing. This table has 340,000 or so distinct CDR3 sequences, approximately 6.3% appearing once. For this clonotype: The antigen remains unidentified.

CDR1 and CDR2 from the germline V gene are SGHVS and FQNEAQ. V gave up 6 bases and J gave up 3 bases, with 10 bases separating them. The CDR3 has 13 amino acids. This chain connects TRBV7-8 to TRBJ2-3; D gene ambiguous. This sequence was found in a young woman with alopecia areata. Some clones in this sample may be carry-over from other donors' samples. This material consisted of whole blood, taken in connection with sensitization to the hapten diphenylcyclopropenone (DPC). The CDR3 DNA follows: TGTGCCAGCAGAACGCAGGTTACAGATACGCAGTATTTT. Its protein product is CASRTQVTDTQYF.